The 31 T cell receptor beta chains given below trace back to one sample, sequenced in a study of blood T cell repertoires in COVID-19. Here immunoSEQ multiplex PCR was the method, and the copy in TCRdb shows in-frame clones only, minus some. The sample holds some 290,000 clones, approximately 90% seen once. The material sequenced was PBMCs or T cells enriched from blood (not recorded which). The receptors were sampled from a woman in her forties with acute COVID-19.

This chain joins TRBV12-5 and TRBJ1-5; no clear D. The CDR3 runs 13 residues. The germline V and J ends were trimmed by 4 bases and 4 bases, with 8 bases remaining between them. Germline V gene lookup returns CDR1 LGHNT and CDR2 FRNRAP. CDR3 nucleotide sequence: TGTGCTAGTGGTTCTACGGGAAATCAGCCCCAGCATTTT. Encoded protein: CASGSTGNQPQHF. The complete variable domain, with remaining parts taken from reference TRBV12-5 and TRBJ1-5, reads DARVTQTPRHKVTEMGQEVTMRCQPILGHNTVFWYRQTMMQGLELLAYFRNRAPLDDSGMPKDRFSAEMPDATLATLKIQPSEPRDSAVYFCASGSTGNQPQHFGDGTRLSIL.

V and J are TRBV18 and TRBJ1-1; D is ambiguous. Per the germline V gene, CDR1 is KGHSH and CDR2 is LQKENI. Trimming removed 4 bases from V and 0 bases from J, with 6 bases in between. This CDR3 is built from 13 residues. The CDR3 protein is CASSLGVNTEAFF. CDR3 nucleotides: TGTGCCAGCTCACTGGGAGTGAACACTGAAGCTTTCTTT.

The gene calls are TRBV5-6 and TRBJ1-5; 7 nucleotides align to TRBD1. The V gene's germline CDR1 is SGHDT and CDR2 YYEEEE. This CDR3 is 14 amino acids long. With V trimmed by 5 bases and J by 3 bases, 5 bases remained unmatched. The CDR3 nucleotides are TGTGCCAGCAGTTTAGACAGGGCCAATCAGCCCCAGCATTTT. Amino acid sequence: CASSLDRANQPQHF.

This chain links TRBV12-3 or TRBV12-4 with TRBJ1-3, with D unclear. The germline V and J ends were trimmed by 4 bases and 9 bases, with 7 bases remaining between them. The CDR3 consists of 11 residues. The CDR3 DNA sequence: TGTGCCAGCAGTTCCCTGGCCACCATATATTTT. Its protein product is CASSSLATIYF.

The CDR3 reads CASSYGVQETQYF. The CDR3 DNA reads TGTGCCAGCAGCTACGGGGTCCAAGAGACCCAGTACTTC. The chain links TRBV7-7 to TRBJ2-5; possibly TRBD2 for D (5 bases). The CDR3 is 13 residues long. Germline assignment: CDR1 SSHAT and CDR2 FNYEAQ (reference sequence). Trimming removed 4 bases at V and 1 base at J, with 7 bases between.

Here the CDR3 DNA reads TGTGCCAGCAGTTTTCGACTAGTAGGGAATGAGCAGTTCTTC. Residues: CASSFRLVGNEQFF. The chain has TRBV27 and TRBJ2-1, with D maybe TRBD2 (6 bases). The CDR3 extends over 14 amino acids. Germline assignment: CDR1 MNHEY and CDR2 SMNVEV (reference sequence). Trimming pared 3 bases from V and 7 bases from J, leaving 13 bases between.

This chain links TRBV15 with TRBJ1-1, with D possibly matching TRBD1 (6 bases). V was cut by 8 bases and J by 1 base, with 11 bases left in between. Germline CDR1 and CDR2: LNHNV and YYDKDF (reference sequence). The CDR3 loop spans 13 amino acids. In DNA, the CDR3 is TGTGCCACCGCAACAGGGCCGAACACTGAAGCTTTCTTT. Translated, it gives CATATGPNTEAFF. Drawing the rest from reference TRBV15 and TRBJ1-1, the complete variable domain is DAMVIQNPRYQVTQFGKPVTLSCSQTLNHNVMYWYQQKSSQAPKLLFHYYDKDFNNEADTPDNFQSRRPNTSFCFLDIRSPGLGDTAMYLCATATGPNTEAFFGQGTRLTVV.

V usage is TRBV9 and J usage is TRBJ2-3, with D perhaps matching TRBD1 (6 bases). CDR3 length: 16 residues. Germline CDR1 SGDLS, CDR2 YYNGEE. Trimming took 0 bases from V and 2 from J, leaving 13 bases between them. The CDR3 loop is CASSVGTGHITDTQYF. In nucleotides, the CDR3 is TGTGCCAGCAGCGTAGGGACGGGACACATCACAGATACGCAGTATTTT.

This chain joins TRBV5-1 and TRBJ2-1; tentatively, D is TRBD1 (5 bases). With 4 bases removed from V and 8 bases from J, the gap between germline ends came to 13 bases. This CDR3 region has 13 residues. Germline V gene lookup returns CDR1 SGHRS and CDR2 YFSETQ. CDR3 nucleotides: TGCGCCAGCAGCGACAGCCGCGGCGATGAGCAGTTCTTC. Its protein is CASSDSRGDEQFF. Full variable domain (remainder filled in from reference TRBV5-1 and TRBJ2-1): KAGVTQTPRYLIKTRGQQVTLSCSPISGHRSVSWYQQTPGQGLQFLFEYFSETQRNKGNFPGRFSGRQFSNSRSEMNVSTLELGDSALYLCASSDSRGDEQFFGPGTRLTVL.

This chain uses TRBV5-4 with TRBJ1-2; possibly TRBD1 for D (6 bases). The CDR3 extends over 14 amino acids. In germline, CDR1 is SGHNT, CDR2 YYREEE (reference sequence). V was trimmed by 4 bases and J by 2 bases, leaving 12 bases between them. CDR3 coding DNA: TGTGCCAGCAGCCCCCCGGACAGCAACTATGGCTACACCTTC. Translated, it gives CASSPPDSNYGYTF.

This chain uses TRBV6-2 or TRBV6-3 with TRBJ2-1; the D is unclear. From germline, CDR1 is MNHEY and CDR2 SVGEGT. V gave up 4 bases and J gave up 12 bases, with 22 bases separating them. The CDR3 covers 15 residues. CDR3 sequence reads: CASSFGSSSPSRQFF. The CDR3 nucleotides read TGTGCCAGCAGTTTCGGTAGCTCTTCCCCCTCTCGGCAGTTCTTC.

The rearrangement links TRBV19 to TRBJ2-1, with D perhaps matching TRBD1 (6 bases). Germline V CDR1 and CDR2: LNHDA, SQIVND (reference sequence). The V end lost 2 bases, the J end lost 9 bases, and 11 bases lay between the germline ends. The CDR3 length is 13 residues. The CDR3: CASSIQQGFEQFF. CDR3 in DNA: TGTGCCAGTAGTATACAACAGGGTTTTGAGCAGTTCTTC.

The V gene is TRBV5-8, the J gene TRBJ2-5; 16 nucleotides align to TRBD2. The germline CDR1 and CDR2 sequences are SGHTS and YDEGEE. The V and J ends lost 3 bases and 7 bases, in that order; junction bases with no gene match: 6. The CDR3 is 16 amino acids. The CDR3 reads CASSSGLAGGFGTQYF. The CDR3 DNA is TGTGCCAGCAGCTCGGGACTAGCGGGGGGGTTCGGGACCCAGTACTTC.

CDR3 loop: CASSYMDRVGDEQYF. The DNA for the CDR3 is TGTGCCAGCAGTTACATGGACAGGGTTGGAGACGAGCAGTACTTC. The chain couples TRBV6-6 to TRBJ2-7, with 8 bases fitting TRBD1. CDR1 and CDR2 from the germline V gene are MNHNY and SVGAGI (reference sequence). The CDR3 has 15 amino acids. V lost 2 bases and J lost 5; bases outside the gene matches: 8.

This chain joins TRBV27 and TRBJ1-5; TRBD1 might be the D (5 bases). The germline V gene has CDR1 MNHEY and CDR2 SMNVEV (reference sequence). This CDR3 comprises 15 residues. Between the trimmed V and J ends, which lost 5 bases and 2 bases, there was a span of 13 bases. The CDR3 sequence: CASSGVGEGNQPQHF. CDR3 DNA: TGTGCCAGCAGTGGAGTAGGGGAGGGCAATCAGCCCCAGCATTTT.

This clone was detected only once. The CDR3 bases are TGTGCCAGCTCACCATTTCGACAGGGTGCAGATACGCAGTATTTT. Translating it yields CASSPFRQGADTQYF. The chain combines TRBV18 with TRBJ2-3, with 7 bases matching TRBD1. This CDR3 is built from 15 residues. Germline V gene data show CDR1 as KGHSH and CDR2 as LQKENI. V shed 2 bases, J shed 4 bases, and the junction held 6 bases outside the gene matches.

This chain uses TRBV4-1 with TRBJ2-1; D is possibly TRBD2 (6 bases). Trimming took 2 bases from V and 3 from J, leaving 17 bases between them. This CDR3 region has 17 residues. The germline CDR1 and CDR2 sequences are MGHRA and YSYEKL. CDR3 nucleotide sequence: TGCGCCAGCAGCCAACGCTCGCGAACAGCGGGCTACAATGAGCAGTTCTTC. This sequence encodes CASSQRSRTAGYNEQFF.

V is TRBV18 and J is TRBJ2-2; D might be TRBD2 (5 bases). The CDR3 spans 14 residues. From germline, CDR1 is KGHSH and CDR2 LQKENI. V was cut by 6 bases and J by 3 bases, with 11 bases left in between. The CDR3 DNA follows: TGTGCCAGCTCCCTTGGGAGCGACACCGGGGAGCTGTTTTTT. This codes for CASSLGSDTGELFF.

The rearrangement links TRBV6-5 to TRBJ2-2; 7 bases are a match to TRBD1. Looked up from germline, CDR1 is MNHEY and CDR2 is SVGAGI. The CDR3 runs 14 residues. Unmatched junction bases numbered 3, after V lost 6 bases and J lost 2 bases. CDR3 nucleotide sequence: TGTGCCAGCAGGGGGACAGCAAACACCGGGGAGCTGTTTTTT. This gives the protein CASRGTANTGELFF.

The chain combines TRBV6-2 or TRBV6-3 with TRBJ2-1, with TRBD1 matching 9 bases. J lost 7 bases, V lost 0 bases, and 4 bases had no gene match. From germline, CDR1 is MNHEY and CDR2 SVGEGT. There are 15 residues in the CDR3. This CDR3 reads CASSYSGTGMNEQFF. CDR3 nucleotides: TGTGCCAGCAGTTACTCCGGGACAGGGATGAATGAGCAGTTCTTC.

V gene TRBV27 combines with J gene TRBJ1-4, with D unresolved. This CDR3 contains 14 residues. V was clipped by 3 bases and J by 4 bases, with 9 bases between them. From germline, CDR1 is MNHEY and CDR2 SMNVEV (reference sequence). CDR3 DNA sequence: TGTGCCAGCAGTTTGCAAGGACTTAATGAAAAACTGTTTTTT. Amino acid sequence: CASSLQGLNEKLFF.

CDR3 bases: TGCGCCAGCAGCCAAGATCCTTCGGACAGGGACAATCAGCCCCAGCATTTT. Translation gives CASSQDPSDRDNQPQHF. The rearrangement links TRBV4-1 to TRBJ1-5, with 8 bases aligning to TRBD1. V gave up 0 bases and J gave up 3 bases; unmatched junction bases: 7. The CDR3 runs 17 residues. Germline CDR1 is MGHRA and CDR2 is YSYEKL.

This chain connects TRBV3-1 (or the pseudogene TRBV3-2) to TRBJ2-7, with 8 bases aligning to TRBD1. With 4 bases clipped from V and 1 base from J, the junction kept 15 bases outside the gene matches. Germline assignment: CDR1 LGHDT and CDR2 YNNKEL (reference sequence). This CDR3 contains 18 residues. The CDR3 DNA sequence: TGTGCCAGCAGCCCGCTATACCTTGGACAGGGTCGATCCTACGAGCAGTACTTC. Encoded protein: CASSPLYLGQGRSYEQYF.

This clone was seen just once. The rearrangement joins TRBV28 to TRBJ1-3; the D is unclear. The length of the CDR3 is 13 residues. Trimming pared 2 bases from V and 1 base from J, leaving 3 bases between. Germline loops: CDR1 MDHEN, CDR2 SYDVKM. Here the CDR3 reads CASSLLSGNTIYF. The CDR3 nucleotides are TGTGCCAGCAGTTTACTGTCTGGAAACACCATATATTTT.

The chain has TRBV9 and TRBJ2-7, with D possibly matching TRBD2 (6 bases). CDR1 SGDLS and CDR2 YYNGEE come from the germline V gene. CDR3 length: 15 amino acids. Deletions cut 0 bases from V and 2 bases from J, with 12 bases between. The CDR3 sequence: CASSVDSGTPYEQYF. CDR3 in DNA: TGTGCCAGCAGCGTAGATAGCGGAACTCCCTACGAGCAGTACTTC. Full variable domain (rest looked up from reference TRBV9 and TRBJ2-7): DSGVTQTPKHLITATGQRVTLRCSPRSGDLSVYWYQQSLDQGLQFLIQYYNGEERAKGNILERFSAQQFPDLHSELNLSSLELGDSALYFCASSVDSGTPYEQYFGPGTRLTVT.

The chain is built from TRBV7-2 and TRBJ1-4, with 9 nucleotides matching TRBD1. Per germline, CDR1 SGHTA and CDR2 FQGNSA. The CDR3 runs to 16 residues. Germline trimming cut 4 bases from V and 5 bases from J; bases unmatched to any gene: 8. The CDR3 sequence is CASSSRVGTGNEKLFF. DNA for the CDR3: TGTGCCAGCAGCTCGCGAGTTGGGACAGGGAATGAAAAACTGTTTTTT.

The chain carries TRBV12-3 or TRBV12-4 and TRBJ1-1, with 7 bases that match TRBD1. The CDR3 loop spans 13 amino acids. With 5 bases clipped from V and 3 bases from J, the junction kept 3 bases outside the gene matches. CDR3 loop: CASSQTGYTEAFF. The CDR3 DNA sequence: TGTGCCAGCAGTCAGACAGGGTACACTGAAGCTTTCTTT.

V is TRBV7-8 and J is TRBJ2-5; D perhaps matches TRBD2 (5 bases). From germline, CDR1 is SGHVS and CDR2 FQNEAQ. Trimming pared 7 bases from V and 4 bases from J, leaving 10 bases between. This CDR3 is 12 amino acids long. The CDR3 spells CASNRDVETQYF. Written as DNA, the CDR3 is TGTGCCAGCAATCGGGATGTAGAGACCCAGTACTTC.

The genes are TRBV11-3 and TRBJ2-2; D possibly corresponds to TRBD1 (7 bases). Germline V lookup: CDR1 SGHNT, CDR2 YENEEA. CDR3 length: 19 residues. Trimming took 6 bases from V and 2 from J, leaving 25 bases between them. The CDR3 DNA reads TGTGCCAGCAGTCAGACAGGGTCCCTACTAGCCCGTAACACCGGGGAGCTGTTTTTT. It translates to CASSQTGSLLARNTGELFF. Variable domain in full (rest from reference TRBV11-3 and TRBJ2-2): EAGVVQSPRYKIIEKKQPVAFWCNPISGHNTLYWYLQNLGQGPELLIRYENEEAVDDSQLPKDRFSAERLKGVDSTLKIQPAELGDSAVYLCASSQTGSLLARNTGELFFGEGSRLTVL.

On this clone: One end of the junction varies from germline; a read error may be responsible. Other DNA variants within this sample encode the same CDR3. This chain uses TRBV18 with TRBJ1-2, with unresolved D. Per germline, CDR1 KGHSH and CDR2 LQKENI. The CDR3 is 15 residues long. This chain's CDR3 is CASSRVQGLPMVYTF. As DNA, the CDR3 is TGCGCCAGCTCACGAGTACAAGGACTCCCTATGGTCTACACCTTC.

The genes are TRBV15 and TRBJ2-3, with D perhaps matching TRBD2 (6 bases). V gave up 0 bases and J gave up 5 bases, with 9 bases separating them. This CDR3 region has 14 residues. Germline loops: CDR1 LNHNV, CDR2 YYDKDF (reference sequence). CDR3 sequence (DNA): TGTGCCACCAGCAGAGAGGTTAGCGGAGATACGCAGTATTTT. This codes for CATSREVSGDTQYF.